Listed below are T cell receptor beta chains from one sample, sequenced in a study of control samples from healthy donors and cancer patients. Here immunoSEQ multiplex PCR was the method, and the copy in TCRdb shows in-frame clones only, minus some. The table includes roughly 59,000 clones, 92% detected once. The specimen was PBMCs. The receptors were sampled from a man between 40 and 49 years old with colorectal cancer. The conserved cysteine and the conserved F or W are not part of the CDR3 here.

V: TRBV7-3; CDR3: ASSLKRALADYNSPLH
V: TRBV4-3; CDR3: ASSLDPGTDTQY
V: TRBV2; CDR3: ASEGRINEKLF
V: TRBV19; CDR3: ASSTDRGAYEQY
V: TRBV7-9; CDR3: ASSKGHLNNYGYT
V: TRBV7-3; CDR3: ASSSHLGQPQH
V: TRBV3-1/TRBV3-2; CDR3: ASSQARGRNYEQY
V: TRBV3-1/TRBV3-2; CDR3: ASSQVAGGADTQY
V: TRBV5-1; CDR3: ASSRTVGDTQY
V: TRBV5-8; CDR3: ASSLAAMNTEAF
V: TRBV29-1; CDR3: SVEARTGRDGYT
V: TRBV6-2/TRBV6-3; CDR3: ASSYKQKNIQY
V: TRBV5-5; CDR3: ASSYETYSYNEQF
V: TRBV7-9; CDR3: ASSSYSTGTNEKLF
V: TRBV6-5; CDR3: AARGGYNEQF
V: TRBV11-2; CDR3: ASSFGFPAEAF
V: TRBV23-1; CDR3: ASSQSETPGHSPLH
V: TRBV30; CDR3: AWSRQRGSQETQY
V: TRBV2; CDR3: ASRAGVLSYGYT
V: TRBV11-3; CDR3: ASSSGQPNEKLF
V: TRBV3-1/TRBV3-2; CDR3: ASSQPGTNGDTQY
V: TRBV6-2/TRBV6-3; CDR3: ASSVLLDEQF
V: TRBV7-9; CDR3: ASSLDVRTGGYSDTQY
V: TRBV7-6; CDR3: ASSPAGTPSYNEQF
V: TRBV11-1; CDR3: ASSPRIQETQY
V: TRBV24-1; CDR3: ATEAGHGYT
V: TRBV9; CDR3: ASSARGGDTQY
V: TRBV19; CDR3: ASSMRNGDYNEQF
V: TRBV24-1; CDR3: ATSDSAGGRQETQY
V: TRBV5-6; CDR3: ASSAWTGVNQPQH
V: TRBV19; CDR3: ASNPSPGTGNYGYT
V: TRBV10-2; CDR3: ASSQRSDGDWTQY
V: TRBV9; CDR3: ASSVEGLKGYGYT
V: TRBV18; CDR3: ASSLDRSSYNEQF
V: TRBV5-1; CDR3: ASSLNPGMNTEAF
V: TRBV19; CDR3: ASKGGINSNQPQH
V: TRBV12-2; CDR3: ASRLADGVGTSGNTIY
V: TRBV2; CDR3: ASRGGQETQY
V: TRBV7-9; CDR3: ASSSDRGSSGANVLT
V: TRBV5-3; CDR3: ARSVHRDRTQETQY
V: TRBV5-1; CDR3: ASSLASRATGELF
V: TRBV29-1; CDR3: SVEDRGGIGWETQY
V: TRBV5-1; CDR3: ASSFRQGPGELF
V: TRBV29-1; CDR3: SVVWDRGVLNTEAF
V: TRBV28; CDR3: ASSLASGGYNEQF
V: TRBV27; CDR3: ASSLRPRVRGGSSSYEQY